This T cell receptor beta chain was sequenced in a study of regulatory T cells in long-lasting Graves disease. Notes on the study in general: TRBV28, TRBJ1-2 and TRBJ2-5 emerged as the favored segments in persistent disease.

The V gene's germline CDR1 is MNHEY and CDR2 SVGAGI. Trimming removed 0 bases from V and 5 bases from J, with 10 bases in between. The CDR3 length is 14 residues. The time point here: newly diagnosed GD, antithyroid drugs for less than 3 months. The TCR library was made from RNA that had been extracted from PBMCs in TRIzol. Tubes containing EDTA received approximately 9 milliliters of drawn peripheral blood. This clonotype was seen only a few times. Its antigen is as yet unknown. The TCR beta library used iRepertoire HTBI primers with Arm-PCR amplification of CDR3. TCRdb passed the multiplex PCR reads through MiXCR, listing each CDR3 protein once. Here the sample spans 400,000 to 550,000 distinct CDR3 sequences, roughly 15% being singletons. These same records also appear under a second study, on T cells in Graves' hyperthyroidism and ophthalmopathy. Turning to that study: Graves' hyperthyroidism without ophthalmopathy progression within 18 months was termed stable.

This TCR came from a woman under 40 with Graves disease. The rearrangement joins TRBV6-5 to TRBJ1-1; D remains unclear. Specimen: peripheral blood mononuclear cells (PBMCs), collected at new diagnosis, from a patient treated with antithyroid drugs. The CDR3 region is CASSYSRGRTEAFF. The CDR3 nucleotides read TGTGCCAGCAGTTACTCGAGAGGTCGTACTGAAGCTTTCTTT.